The 21 T cell receptor beta chains below were found in one sample sequenced in a study of identical twins. MiXCR, applied by TCRdb to the 5' RACE reads, yields one record per CDR3 protein. This table holds 1.5 million to 2 million distinct CDR3 sequences, around 29% found once. Specimen: cord blood. These receptors were collected from a newborn girl in good health.

In this sample, this clonotype turned up a few times. The rearrangement links TRBV20-1 to TRBJ1-5, with a tentative D call TRBD1 (5 bases). Trimming stripped 5 bases from V and 1 base from J, with 12 bases between. The germline CDR1 and CDR2 sequences are DFQATT and SNEGSKA (reference sequence). The CDR3 has 14 amino acids. The CDR3 DNA reads TGCAGTGCTCCAGACAGATCCAGCAATCAGCCCCAGCATTTT. Translation gives CSAPDRSSNQPQHF.

This chain connects TRBV5-1 to TRBJ2-3; 10 nucleotides match TRBD2. Germline CDR1 is SGHRS and CDR2 is YFSETQ. The CDR3 consists of 15 residues. V was clipped by 7 bases and J by 0 bases; unmatched bases: 5. The CDR3: CASGGLADSTDTQYF. The CDR3 coding sequence is TGCGCCAGCGGCGGACTAGCGGACAGCACAGATACGCAGTATTTT.

This clonotype has a count of ten or more. The rearrangement links TRBV27 to TRBJ1-5, with D possibly TRBD1 on 6 matching bases. The CDR3 sequence is 11 residues long. CDR1 MNHEY and CDR2 SMNVEV come from the germline V gene (reference sequence). V was clipped by 6 bases and J by 6 bases, with 6 bases between them. CDR3 loop: CASRQGQPQHF. The CDR3 nucleotides are TGTGCCAGCAGACAGGGTCAGCCCCAGCATTTT.

The chain links TRBV4-1 to TRBJ2-4; 10 nucleotides match TRBD1. The CDR3 length is 15 residues. Trimming cost V 0 bases and J 6 bases; bases outside gene matches: 2. Germline values: CDR1 MGHRA, CDR2 YSYEKL. The CDR3 sequence: CASSQDRQGANIQYF. The CDR3 DNA follows: TGCGCCAGCAGCCAAGATAGACAGGGGGCAAACATTCAGTACTTC.

There are a few counts of this clonotype. The chain is built from TRBV3-1 and TRBJ2-1; 10 bases are a match to TRBD2. The CDR3 loop spans 16 amino acids. V shed 4 bases, J shed 1 base, and the junction held 4 bases outside the gene matches. Germline assignment: CDR1 LGHDT and CDR2 YNNKEL (reference sequence). Written as DNA, the CDR3 is TGTGCCAGCAGCCGGGCTAGCGGGAGTTCCTACAATGAGCAGTTCTTC. Translated: CASSRASGSSYNEQFF.

The chain carries TRBV27 and TRBJ1-6; 8 bases are shared with TRBD1. Germline CDR1 and CDR2: MNHEY and SMNVEV (reference sequence). The CDR3 consists of 17 residues. The ends lost 8 bases at V and 3 bases at J; junction bases unmatched: 12. As DNA, the CDR3 is TGTGCCAGCGGCCGATCAGGGGGCAGTTACTATAATTCACCCCTCCACTTT. Its translation: CASGRSGGSYYNSPLHF.

A single count supports this clonotype. The chain carries TRBV18 and TRBJ2-5; weak D call: TRBD2 (5 bases). Germline-derived CDR1 and CDR2 are KGHSH and LQKENI. V shed 0 bases and J shed 5 bases, with 10 bases lying between them. The CDR3 is 14 amino acids. CDR3 in amino acids: CASSPPEGSETQYF. The DNA for the CDR3 is TGTGCCAGCTCACCACCTGAGGGATCGGAGACCCAGTACTTC.

This clonotype occurred a few times. The CDR3 DNA sequence: TGTGCCAGCGACGGGACAGGCGGAGGGTACACTGAAGCTTTCTTT. As protein: CASDGTGGGYTEAFF. The V and J genes are TRBV2 and TRBJ1-1; 8 bases fit TRBD1. Germline-derived CDR1 and CDR2 are SNHLY and FYNNEI. This CDR3 has 15 residues. The V segment lost 8 bases and the J segment 3 bases; nucleotides outside the gene matches: 11.

This clonotype was counted a few times. This chain connects TRBV7-2 to TRBJ2-4, with a weak D call TRBD2 (5 bases). Germline V gene sequence: CDR1 SGHTA, CDR2 FQGNSA. V lost 1 base, J lost 13 bases, and 23 bases lay in between. The CDR3 is 16 residues long. The CDR3 here is CASSLGRHLAPWEQYF. DNA of the CDR3: TGTGCCAGCAGCTTAGGTCGTCATCTAGCCCCCTGGGAGCAGTACTTC. The variable domain in full, completed from reference TRBV7-2 and TRBJ2-4, reads GAGVSQSPSNKVTEKGKDVELRCDPISGHTALYWYRQSLGQGLEFLIYFQGNSAPDKSGLPSDRFSAERTGGSVSTLTIQRTQQEDSAVYLCASSLGRHLAPWEQYFGAGTRLSVL.

This clonotype was observed a few times. The chain's CDR3 is CASSKARGRTDTQYF. The DNA for the CDR3 is TGTGCCAGCAGCAAAGCAAGGGGGCGTACAGATACGCAGTATTTT. The chain has TRBV21-1 and TRBJ2-3; the DNA was not compared with TRBD1, the D call given in the table. TRBV21-1 is labeled a pseudogene. The CDR3 totals 15 residues.

V is TRBV20-1 and J is TRBJ1-6; D possibly corresponds to TRBD1 (6 bases). The germline CDR1 and CDR2 sequences are DFQATT and SNEGSKA (reference sequence). V gave up 6 bases and J gave up 6 bases, with 15 bases separating them. The length of the CDR3 is 14 residues. CDR3 sequence: CSASPGAPNSPLHF. The CDR3 DNA is TGCAGTGCCTCTCCGGGGGCGCCTAATTCACCCCTCCACTTT.

The CDR3 region has the DNA TGTGCCAGCAGTTTGGCTGGGCCCCCGAACACTGAAGCTTTCTTT. Amino acids: CASSLAGPPNTEAFF. The V call is TRBV12-3 or TRBV12-4, the J call TRBJ1-1, with D unclear. Deletions cut 3 bases from V and 1 base from J, with 12 bases between. The length of the CDR3 is 15 residues.

This chain connects TRBV24-1 to TRBJ1-1; 9 positions match TRBD1. CDR1 is KGHDR, CDR2 SFDVKD, per germline. The CDR3 is made up of 14 amino acids. V dropped 4 bases and J dropped 8; count of bases not matched to a gene: 7. The chain's CDR3 is CATSDPRQGGEAFF. In nucleotides, the CDR3 is TGTGCCACCAGTGACCCCCGACAGGGGGGGGAAGCTTTCTTT.

There are a few counts of this clonotype. The CDR3 DNA sequence: TGTGCCAGCAGTTTATACTCCAATTCACCCCTCCACTTT. Its protein is CASSLYSNSPLHF. This chain uses TRBV27 with TRBJ1-6; D is undetermined. V lost 1 base and J lost 7, with 5 bases in between. This CDR3 has 13 amino acids. Germline lookup yields CDR1 MNHEY and CDR2 SMNVEV (reference sequence).

This clonotype was seen a single time. This sequence joins TRBV4-1 and TRBJ1-2; D is undetermined. CDR1 and CDR2 (germline): MGHRA, YSYEKL. This CDR3 region has 15 residues. The V and J ends lost 3 bases and 5 bases respectively, with 16 bases between them. CDR3 loop: CASSQREDPGYGYTF. The CDR3 DNA reads as TGCGCCAGCAGCCAGCGGGAGGACCCGGGATATGGCTACACCTTC.

This clonotype was found many times. This chain links TRBV10-3 with TRBJ1-2; no reliable D call. Germline CDR1 ENHRY, CDR2 SYGVKD. The CDR3 is made up of 13 amino acids. The V end was cut by 6 bases, the J end by 2 bases, with 10 bases between. The CDR3 protein is CAISLDTNYGYTF. CDR3 coding DNA: TGTGCCATCAGCTTAGACACAAACTATGGCTACACCTTC.

The chain recombines TRBV24-1 with TRBJ2-3, with 7 positions matching TRBD1. V lost 2 bases and J lost 7; bases outside the gene matches: 11. CDR1 is KGHDR and CDR2 is SFDVKD in the germline V gene. The CDR3 is 16 residues long. This CDR3 reads CATSDYTGTEFYTQYF. The CDR3 nucleotides read TGTGCCACCAGTGATTACACCGGGACAGAATTTTATACGCAGTATTTT.

This clonotype was seen once. The chain couples TRBV11-2 to TRBJ1-1, with 8 bases lining up with TRBD1. Germline assignment: CDR1 SGHAT and CDR2 FQNNGV. V shed 3 bases and J 5 bases; nucleotides not matched to a gene: 8. The CDR3 covers 15 residues. The CDR3: CASSFPTGGRTEAFF. The CDR3 region has the DNA TGTGCCAGCAGCTTTCCCACAGGGGGAAGGACTGAAGCTTTCTTT.

A note on this clonotype: Germline and junction disagree at one end, which may indicate a read error. This chain connects TRBV5-1 to TRBJ2-1; weak D call: TRBD2 (5 bases). Germline-derived CDR1 and CDR2 are SGHRS and YFSETQ. The CDR3 contains 13 residues. The CDR3 sequence is CASSLGDSREQIF. CDR3 nucleotide sequence: TGCGCCAGCAGCCTCGGTGATTCGAGGGAGCAGATCTTC.

The chain is built from TRBV7-2 and TRBJ1-5; no clear D. The V gene's germline CDR1 is SGHTA and CDR2 FQGNSA. This CDR3 has 16 amino acids. V dropped 1 base and J dropped 2 bases, with 12 bases sitting between them. CDR3 in amino acids: CASSLGQAMGNQPQHF. The CDR3 DNA reads TGTGCCAGCAGCTTAGGCCAGGCGATGGGCAATCAGCCCCAGCATTTT.

This clonotype was detected a few times. The DNA for the CDR3 is TGTGCCAGCAGCCAAGAAAGGACAGGGATGGAGACCCAGTACTTC. It yields the protein CASSQERTGMETQYF. This chain uses TRBV3-1 with TRBJ2-5, with 8 bases matching TRBD1. The germline gives CDR1 LGHDT, CDR2 YNNKEL (reference sequence). This CDR3 comprises 15 residues. J gave up 5 bases and V 0 bases, and 5 bases lay outside the gene matches.